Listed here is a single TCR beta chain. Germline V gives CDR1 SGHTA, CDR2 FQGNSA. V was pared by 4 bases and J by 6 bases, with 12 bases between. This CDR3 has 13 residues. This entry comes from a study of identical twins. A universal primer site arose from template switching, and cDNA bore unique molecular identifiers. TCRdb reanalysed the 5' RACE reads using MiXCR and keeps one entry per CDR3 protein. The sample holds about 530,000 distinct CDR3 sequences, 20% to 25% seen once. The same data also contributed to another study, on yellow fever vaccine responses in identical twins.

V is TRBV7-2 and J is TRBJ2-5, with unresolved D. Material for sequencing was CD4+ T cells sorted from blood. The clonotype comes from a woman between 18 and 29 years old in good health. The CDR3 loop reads CASSSRLGQTQYF. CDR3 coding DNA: TGTGCCAGCAGCTCAAGGCTAGGGCAGACCCAGTACTTC.